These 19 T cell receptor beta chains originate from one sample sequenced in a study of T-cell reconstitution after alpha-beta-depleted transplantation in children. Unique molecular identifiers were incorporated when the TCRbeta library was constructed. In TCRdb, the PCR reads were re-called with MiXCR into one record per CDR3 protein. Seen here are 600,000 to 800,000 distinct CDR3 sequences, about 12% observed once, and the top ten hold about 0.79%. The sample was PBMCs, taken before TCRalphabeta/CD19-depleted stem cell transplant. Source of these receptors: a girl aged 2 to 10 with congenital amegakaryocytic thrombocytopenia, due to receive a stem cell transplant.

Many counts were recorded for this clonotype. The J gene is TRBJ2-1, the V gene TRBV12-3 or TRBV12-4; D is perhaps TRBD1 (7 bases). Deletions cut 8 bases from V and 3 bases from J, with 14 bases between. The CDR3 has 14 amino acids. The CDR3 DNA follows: TGTGCCAGCCCGTCGGGGGACAGCTACAATGAGCAGTTCTTC. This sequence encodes CASPSGDSYNEQFF.

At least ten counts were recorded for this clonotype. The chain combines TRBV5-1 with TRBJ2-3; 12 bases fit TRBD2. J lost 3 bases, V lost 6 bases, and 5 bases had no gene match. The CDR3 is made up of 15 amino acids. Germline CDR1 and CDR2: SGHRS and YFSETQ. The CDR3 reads CASMPLAGGTDTQYF. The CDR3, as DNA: TGCGCCAGCATGCCACTAGCGGGAGGAACAGATACGCAGTATTTT. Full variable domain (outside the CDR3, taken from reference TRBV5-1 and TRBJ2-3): KAGVTQTPRYLIKTRGQQVTLSCSPISGHRSVSWYQQTPGQGLQFLFEYFSETQRNKGNFPGRFSGRQFSNSRSEMNVSTLELGDSALYLCASMPLAGGTDTQYFGPGTRLTVL.

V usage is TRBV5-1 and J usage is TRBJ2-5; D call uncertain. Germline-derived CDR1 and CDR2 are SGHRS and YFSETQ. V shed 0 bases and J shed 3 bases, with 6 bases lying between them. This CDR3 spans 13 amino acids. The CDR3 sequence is CASSLGKEETQYF. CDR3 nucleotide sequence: TGCGCCAGCAGCTTGGGGAAAGAAGAGACCCAGTACTTC.

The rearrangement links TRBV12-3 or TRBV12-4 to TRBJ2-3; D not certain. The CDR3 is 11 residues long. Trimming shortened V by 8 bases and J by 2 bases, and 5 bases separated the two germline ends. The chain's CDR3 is CASGNTDTQYF. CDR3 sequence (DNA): TGTGCCAGCGGGAACACAGATACGCAGTATTTT.

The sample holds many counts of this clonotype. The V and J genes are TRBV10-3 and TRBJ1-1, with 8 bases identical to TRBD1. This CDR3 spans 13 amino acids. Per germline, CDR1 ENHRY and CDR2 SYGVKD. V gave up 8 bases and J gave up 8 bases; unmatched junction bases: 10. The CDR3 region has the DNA TGTGCCATCCGTGGACAGGGTGAGGAGGAAGCTTTCTTT. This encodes CAIRGQGEEEAFF.

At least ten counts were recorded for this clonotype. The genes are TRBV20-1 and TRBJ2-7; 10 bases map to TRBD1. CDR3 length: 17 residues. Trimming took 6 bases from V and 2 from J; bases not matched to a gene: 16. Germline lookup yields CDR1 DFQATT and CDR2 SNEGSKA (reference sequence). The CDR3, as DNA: TGCAGTGCCATCACCGGAACCTGGGGGACAGGGGCCTACGAGCAGTACTTC. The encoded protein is CSAITGTWGTGAYEQYF.

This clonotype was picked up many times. This CDR3 reads CASSQEAGYEQYF. CDR3 sequence (DNA): TGTGCCAGCAGCCAAGAAGCCGGTTACGAGCAGTACTTC. The chain carries TRBV4-2 and TRBJ2-7; D gene ambiguous. Germline lookup yields CDR1 LGHNA and CDR2 YNFKEQ. The CDR3 consists of 13 residues. Deletions cut 0 bases from V and 4 bases from J, with 7 bases between.

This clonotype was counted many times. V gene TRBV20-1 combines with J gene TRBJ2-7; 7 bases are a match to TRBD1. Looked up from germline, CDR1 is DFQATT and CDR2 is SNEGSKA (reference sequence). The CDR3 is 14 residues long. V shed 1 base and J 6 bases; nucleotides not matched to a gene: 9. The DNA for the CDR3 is TGCAGTGCTAGAGCCAGGGACAGCACTATCGAGCAGTACTTC. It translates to CSARARDSTIEQYF.

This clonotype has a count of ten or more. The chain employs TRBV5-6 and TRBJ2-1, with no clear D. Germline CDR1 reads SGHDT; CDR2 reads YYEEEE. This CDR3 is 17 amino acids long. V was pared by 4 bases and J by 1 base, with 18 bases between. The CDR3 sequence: CASSRKTWAESYNEQFF. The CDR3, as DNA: TGTGCCAGCAGCCGAAAAACGTGGGCGGAATCCTACAATGAGCAGTTCTTC.

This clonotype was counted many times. The CDR3 coding sequence is TGTGCCAGCAGCGTGGGACTAGCGGGAGTGACCGGGGAGCTGTTTTTT. Its protein is CASSVGLAGVTGELFF. V usage is TRBV5-4 and J usage is TRBJ2-2, with 14 bases that match TRBD2. The CDR3 consists of 16 residues. Looked up from germline, CDR1 is SGHNT and CDR2 is YYREEE (reference sequence). Trimming at V came to 4 bases and at J to 5 bases, leaving 4 bases not matched to a gene.

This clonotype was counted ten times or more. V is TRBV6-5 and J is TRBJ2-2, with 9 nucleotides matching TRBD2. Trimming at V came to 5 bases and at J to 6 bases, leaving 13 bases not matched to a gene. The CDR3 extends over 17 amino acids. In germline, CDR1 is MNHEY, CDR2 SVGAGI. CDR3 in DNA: TGTGCCAGCAGTCAGGACCTAGCGGGGCAACCTTCCGGGGAGCTGTTTTTT. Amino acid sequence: CASSQDLAGQPSGELFF.

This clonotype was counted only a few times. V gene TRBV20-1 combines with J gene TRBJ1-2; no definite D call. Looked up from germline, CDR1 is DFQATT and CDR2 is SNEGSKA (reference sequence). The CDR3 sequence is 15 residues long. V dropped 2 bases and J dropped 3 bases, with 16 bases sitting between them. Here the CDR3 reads CSARTNLNTYYGYTF. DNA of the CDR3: TGCAGTGCTAGAACTAACTTAAACACATACTATGGCTACACCTTC.

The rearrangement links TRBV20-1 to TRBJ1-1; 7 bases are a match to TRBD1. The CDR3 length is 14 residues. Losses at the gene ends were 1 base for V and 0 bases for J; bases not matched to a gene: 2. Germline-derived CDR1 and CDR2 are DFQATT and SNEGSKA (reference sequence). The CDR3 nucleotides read TGCAGTGCTAGAGGGGACAGAGTGAACACTGAAGCTTTCTTT. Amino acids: CSARGDRVNTEAFF.

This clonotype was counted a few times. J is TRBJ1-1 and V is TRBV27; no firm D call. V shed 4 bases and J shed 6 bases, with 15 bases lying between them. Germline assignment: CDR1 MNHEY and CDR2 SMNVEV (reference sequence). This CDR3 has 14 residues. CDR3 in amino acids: CASSYAVGFAEAFF. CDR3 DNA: TGTGCCAGCAGTTATGCGGTCGGGTTCGCTGAAGCTTTCTTT.

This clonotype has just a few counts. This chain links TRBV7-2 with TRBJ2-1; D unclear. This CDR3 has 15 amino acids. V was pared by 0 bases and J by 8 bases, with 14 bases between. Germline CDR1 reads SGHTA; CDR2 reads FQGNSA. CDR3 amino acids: CASSLAPTNGDEQFF. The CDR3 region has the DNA TGTGCCAGCAGCTTAGCGCCAACGAATGGGGATGAGCAGTTCTTC.

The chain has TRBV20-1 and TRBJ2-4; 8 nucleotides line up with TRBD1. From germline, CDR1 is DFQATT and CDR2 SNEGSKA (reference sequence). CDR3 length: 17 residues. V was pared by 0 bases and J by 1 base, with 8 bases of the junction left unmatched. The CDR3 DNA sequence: TGCAGTGCTAGAGATAGGACAGGGTCTTCGGCCAAAAACATTCAGTACTTC. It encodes CSARDRTGSSAKNIQYF.

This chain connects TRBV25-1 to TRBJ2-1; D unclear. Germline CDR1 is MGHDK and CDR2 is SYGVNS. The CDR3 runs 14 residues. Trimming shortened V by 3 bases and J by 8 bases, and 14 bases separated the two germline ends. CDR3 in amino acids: CASSEWGSLHEQFF. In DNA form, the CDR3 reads TGTGCCAGCAGTGAGTGGGGTAGCCTCCATGAGCAGTTCTTC.

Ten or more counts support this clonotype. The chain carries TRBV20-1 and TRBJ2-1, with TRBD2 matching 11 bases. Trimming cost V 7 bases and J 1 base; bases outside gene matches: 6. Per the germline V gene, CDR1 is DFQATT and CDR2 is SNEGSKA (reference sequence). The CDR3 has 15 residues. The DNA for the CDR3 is TGCAGTGTGTACGGGACTAGCGGTTCCTACAATGAGCAGTTCTTC. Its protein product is CSVYGTSGSYNEQFF.

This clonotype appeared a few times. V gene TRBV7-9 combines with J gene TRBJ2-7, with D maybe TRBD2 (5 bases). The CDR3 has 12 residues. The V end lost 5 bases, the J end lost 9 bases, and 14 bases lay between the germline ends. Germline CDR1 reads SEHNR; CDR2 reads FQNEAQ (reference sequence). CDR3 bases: TGTGCCAGCAGCCCGGACTTTCTCGGGCAGTACTTC. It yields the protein CASSPDFLGQYF.